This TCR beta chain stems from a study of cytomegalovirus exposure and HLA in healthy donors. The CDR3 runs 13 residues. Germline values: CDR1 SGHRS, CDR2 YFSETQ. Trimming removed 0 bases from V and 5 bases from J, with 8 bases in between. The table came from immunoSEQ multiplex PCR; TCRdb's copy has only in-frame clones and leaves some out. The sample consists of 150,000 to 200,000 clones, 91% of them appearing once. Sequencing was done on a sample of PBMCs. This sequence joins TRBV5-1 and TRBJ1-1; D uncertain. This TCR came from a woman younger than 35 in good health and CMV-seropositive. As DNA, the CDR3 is TGCGCCAGCAGCTTGGTATCGGGGACTGAAGCTTTCTTT. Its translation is CASSLVSGTEAFF.